This T cell receptor beta chain was recorded in a study of shared clonotypes between healthy human individuals. The study enrolled healthy HIV-negative adults without recent acute infections or vaccinations as donors. DNA at 200 ng, 25,000 to 35,000 T cell genomes, went into sorted-subset replicate PCRs. The method was immunoSEQ multiplex PCR; TCRdb's version includes in-frame clones alone and lacks a portion of them. The sample has approximately 1,000,000 clones; approximately 80% are singletons. With respect to this clone: The antigen is undetermined.

Findings and limits, study-wide: A handful of donors showed sharing of 4.5% to 6% of naive CD4 clonotypes. The generation probabilities recorded for non-shared clonotypes fell below those of clonotypes shared by all four donors.

Material: memory CD4+ T cells from PBMCs. Indicated subset: CD45RA-negative fraction. This clonotype was sampled from a man aged 18-30 years in good health. Some clones in this sample may be carry-over from other donors' samples.

The CDR3 DNA is TGTGCCAGCAGTAACAGGGACAACTACGAGCAGTACTTC. This encodes CASSNRDNYEQYF. V gene TRBV2 combines with J gene TRBJ2-7, with D possibly matching TRBD1 (6 bases). The germline V and J ends were trimmed by 5 bases and 3 bases, with 11 bases remaining between them. Germline assignment: CDR1 SNHLY and CDR2 FYNNEI. The CDR3 is 13 amino acids.